The 28 T cell receptor beta chains below all came from one sample that was sequenced in a study of blood T cell repertoires in COVID-19. Produced via immunoSEQ multiplex PCR; TCRdb's table is partial and in-frame only. The repertoire has approximately 300,000 clones, approximately 88% of them found once; the top ten carry roughly 4%. The sequencing sample was made of peripheral blood. The receptors were sampled from a woman aged 45-65 years with active or convalescent COVID-19.

In this sample, this clone turned up once. The rearrangement joins TRBV27 to TRBJ1-1, with D tentatively TRBD1 (5 bases). CDR3 length: 16 residues. Trimming cost V 5 bases and J 4 bases, with 20 bases left between them. The V gene's germline CDR1 is MNHEY and CDR2 SMNVEV (reference sequence). CDR3 loop: CASSPGEGWVGTEAFF. The DNA of the CDR3 is TGTGCCAGCAGTCCCGGGGAGGGGTGGGTTGGCACTGAAGCTTTCTTT.

This clone came up a few times. J is TRBJ1-1 and V is TRBV4-2; D perhaps matches TRBD1 (5 bases). V shed 4 bases and J shed 0 bases, with 9 bases lying between them. CDR3 length equals 14 residues. Germline-derived CDR1 and CDR2 are LGHNA and YNFKEQ. CDR3: CASSRGHLNTEAFF. The CDR3 coding sequence is TGTGCCAGCAGCCGGGGCCACTTGAACACTGAAGCTTTCTTT.

This sequence joins TRBV29-1 and TRBJ2-7; 9 nucleotides line up with TRBD1. The germline gives CDR1 SQVTM, CDR2 ANQGSEA. V gave up 6 bases and J gave up 0 bases; unmatched junction bases: 3. The length of the CDR3 is 13 residues. CDR3 amino acids: CSVTTGGSYEQYF. The CDR3 region has the DNA TGCAGCGTCACGACAGGGGGCTCCTACGAGCAGTACTTC.

The chain is built from TRBV5-8 and TRBJ1-2; tentatively, D is TRBD1 (6 bases). CDR3 length: 16 amino acids. Trimming cost V 1 base and J 2 bases, with 15 bases left between them. The V gene's germline CDR1 is SGHTS and CDR2 YDEGEE. The CDR3 nucleotides read TGTGCCAGCAGCTTGCGGCAGTGGGGGGGCAACTATGGCTACACCTTC. Protein product: CASSLRQWGGNYGYTF.

The V and J genes are TRBV29-1 and TRBJ1-1; D remains unclear. Germline CDR1 and CDR2: SQVTM and ANQGSEA. Between the trimmed V and J ends, which lost 5 bases and 1 base, there was a span of 5 bases. The CDR3 extends over 11 amino acids. The CDR3 here is CSVFQNTEAFF. The CDR3 bases are TGCAGCGTTTTTCAGAACACTGAAGCTTTCTTT.

The chain links TRBV18 to TRBJ1-5; D gene uncertain. CDR1 is KGHSH and CDR2 is LQKENI in the germline V gene. CDR3 length: 14 residues. Trimming shortened V by 2 bases and J by 2 bases, and 7 bases separated the two germline ends. The CDR3: CASSPSEGNQPQHF. The CDR3 DNA sequence: TGTGCCAGCTCACCATCGGAGGGCAATCAGCCCCAGCATTTT.

The CDR3 DNA reads as TGTGCCAGCAGTTTCGACAGGGGGTTAAATCAGCCCCAGCATTTT. This encodes CASSFDRGLNQPQHF. The chain employs TRBV6-2 or TRBV6-3 and TRBJ1-5; 9 positions agree with TRBD1. CDR1 and CDR2 (germline): MNHEY, SVGEGT. With 4 bases clipped from V and 4 bases from J, the junction kept 5 bases outside the gene matches. CDR3 length: 15 amino acids.

This rearrangement joins TRBV6-5 to TRBJ1-1; 8 nucleotides align to TRBD1. This CDR3 comprises 13 residues. The V gene end was trimmed by 8 bases and the J gene end by 7 bases; junction bases not matched to a gene: 9. Germline loops: CDR1 MNHEY, CDR2 SVGAGI. DNA for the CDR3: TGTGCCAGCTCGGGCCAGGGGGCGCGTGAAGCTTTCTTT. This translates into CASSGQGAREAFF.

This clone appeared once. V is TRBV13 and J is TRBJ1-2; 7 nucleotides match TRBD1. CDR1 PRHDT and CDR2 FYEKMQ come from the germline V gene (reference sequence). The CDR3 has 13 residues. After removal of 5 bases from V and 6 bases from J, the junction contained 6 bases not matched to a gene. The CDR3 DNA reads TGTGCCAGCAGCCTGACAGGGTTGGATGGCTACACCTTC. It codes for CASSLTGLDGYTF. The variable domain in full, with the rest retrieved from reference TRBV13 and TRBJ1-2, is AAGVIQSPRHLIKEKRETATLKCYPIPRHDTVYWYQQGPGQDPQFLISFYEKMQSDKGSIPDRFSAQQFSDYHSELNMSSLELGDSALYFCASSLTGLDGYTFGSGTRLTVV.

This clone has only a few counts. The chain recombines TRBV18 with TRBJ2-2; D gene uncertain. The germline V gene encodes CDR1 KGHSH and CDR2 LQKENI. V was shortened by 4 bases and J by 1 base, with 13 bases between the two germline ends. The CDR3 sequence is 16 residues long. The CDR3 DNA follows: TGTGCCAGCTCACGTCCCGGGTCCCAGAACACCGGGGAGCTGTTTTTT. Protein sequence: CASSRPGSQNTGELFF.

The chain uses TRBV6-5 and TRBJ2-2, with 9 bases that match TRBD1. From germline, CDR1 is MNHEY and CDR2 SVGAGI. The CDR3 contains 15 residues. V lost 5 bases and J lost 1; bases outside the gene matches: 2. The CDR3 sequence: CASSMGQGNTGELFF. Written as DNA, the CDR3 is TGTGCCAGCAGTATGGGACAGGGGAACACCGGGGAGCTGTTTTTT.

The chain carries TRBV5-1 and TRBJ2-2; 14 nucleotides line up with TRBD2. Per germline, CDR1 SGHRS and CDR2 YFSETQ. With 0 bases clipped from V and 7 bases from J, the junction kept 5 bases outside the gene matches. This CDR3 is built from 17 residues. CDR3 nucleotide sequence: TGCGCCAGCAGCTTGGGACTAGCGGGAGGGATGAACGGGGAGCTGTTTTTT. Amino acid sequence: CASSLGLAGGMNGELFF.

The chain combines TRBV27 with TRBJ1-5, with D perhaps TRBD1 (5 bases). The CDR3 loop spans 14 amino acids. V was clipped by 7 bases and J by 7 bases, with 17 bases between them. CDR1 and CDR2 (germline): MNHEY, SMNVEV (reference sequence). CDR3 DNA sequence: TGTGCCAGCAAATTGGACATGACCGAACAGCCCCAGCATTTT. It specifies CASKLDMTEQPQHF.

The chain is built from TRBV19 and TRBJ2-1; D may be TRBD1 (5 bases). V lost 6 bases to trimming and J lost 8 bases, with 17 bases between them. CDR3 size: 14 residues. Looked up from germline, CDR1 is LNHDA and CDR2 is SQIVND (reference sequence). The CDR3 DNA sequence: TGTGCCAGTAGAGTAAGGGGAAAAGGGGATGAGCAGTTCTTC. Translating it yields CASRVRGKGDEQFF. Supplemented by reference TRBV19 and TRBJ2-1, the full variable domain reads DGGITQSPKYLFRKEGQNVTLSCEQNLNHDAMYWYRQDPGQGLRLIYYSQIVNDFQKGDIAEGYSVSREKKESFPLTVTSAQKNPTAFYLCASRVRGKGDEQFFGPGTRLTVL.

Comments on this clone: Other DNA variants within this sample encode the same CDR3. This rearrangement joins TRBV7-2 to TRBJ1-2; 7 bases align to TRBD1. Germline lookup yields CDR1 SGHTA and CDR2 FQGNSA. This CDR3 is built from 13 residues. V trimming: 3 bases; J trimming: 4 bases; junction bases outside the gene matches: 2. The CDR3 sequence: CASSLDRTYGYTF. The DNA for the CDR3 is TGTGCCAGCAGCTTGGACAGGACCTATGGCTACACCTTC. The whole variable domain, filled in from reference TRBV7-2 and TRBJ1-2, reads GAGVSQSPSNKVTEKGKDVELRCDPISGHTALYWYRQSLGQGLEFLIYFQGNSAPDKSGLPSDRFSAERTGGSVSTLTIQRTQQEDSAVYLCASSLDRTYGYTFGSGTRLTVV.

This clone was counted only a few times. The CDR3 DNA sequence: TGTGCCAGCTCACCAATCCGGGACAGATCGTTCTATGGCTACACCTTC. Translated, it gives CASSPIRDRSFYGYTF. This rearrangement joins TRBV18 to TRBJ1-2; 7 bases line up with TRBD1. Germline V gene lookup returns CDR1 KGHSH and CDR2 LQKENI. J gave up 4 bases and V 2 bases, and 10 bases lay outside the gene matches. The CDR3 runs 16 residues.

This clone has a handful of counts. The chain is built from TRBV10-3 and TRBJ1-2; the D is unclear. Trimming shortened V by 2 bases and J by 0 bases, and 4 bases separated the two germline ends. This CDR3 is built from 13 residues. The germline CDR1 and CDR2 sequences are ENHRY and SYGVKD. The CDR3, as DNA: TGTGCCATCAGTGAGGACACTAACTATGGCTACACCTTC. This codes for CAISEDTNYGYTF.

The chain is built from TRBV7-9 and TRBJ2-5; TRBD2 might be the D (5 bases). The CDR3 totals 12 residues. The germline gives CDR1 SEHNR, CDR2 FQNEAQ (reference sequence). Trimming removed 7 bases at V and 4 bases at J, with 10 bases between. The CDR3 sequence: CASNPAGETQYF. The DNA of the CDR3 is TGTGCCAGCAATCCCGCGGGAGAGACCCAGTACTTC.

The chain employs TRBV21-1 and TRBJ1-2; the D call TRBD1 from the table was never checked on the DNA. TRBV21-1 is flagged as a pseudogene. CDR3 length equals 16 residues. CDR3 loop: CASSLRMTGMSYGYTF. The CDR3 region has the DNA TGTGCCAGCAGCTTAAGAATGACAGGGATGTCCTATGGCTACACCTTC.

The chain's CDR3 is CASSSLAGGLDTQYF. In DNA form, the CDR3 reads TGTGCCAGCAGCTCACTAGCGGGGGGTCTGGATACGCAGTATTTT. V is TRBV7-6 and J is TRBJ2-3; 12 positions agree with TRBD2. Per the germline V gene, CDR1 is SGHVS and CDR2 is FNYEAQ. The CDR3 has 15 residues. The J segment lost 6 bases and the V segment lost 4 bases, leaving 5 bases of the junction unmatched.

The V call is TRBV29-1, the J call TRBJ2-5; 10 nucleotides agree with TRBD1. Germline V lookup: CDR1 SQVTM, CDR2 ANQGSEA. The CDR3 contains 15 residues. Losses at the gene ends were 0 bases for V and 5 bases for J; bases not matched to a gene: 6. In DNA, the CDR3 is TGCAGCGTTGAAGATGGGACAGGGGTTTGGGAGACCCAGTACTTC. As protein: CSVEDGTGVWETQYF.

This chain uses TRBV6-6 with TRBJ2-5, with 10 bases identical to TRBD1. This CDR3 region has 16 residues. Germline V gene lookup returns CDR1 MNHNY and CDR2 SVGAGI (reference sequence). Trimming cost V 1 base and J 5 bases; bases outside gene matches: 7. The CDR3 nucleotides are TGTGCCAGCAGTTACTTCCGGGACAGGGGTTTGGAGACCCAGTACTTC. Encoded protein: CASSYFRDRGLETQYF.

The chain recombines TRBV30 with TRBJ1-3; D not certain. The CDR3 has 14 residues. From germline, CDR1 is GTSNPN and CDR2 SVGIG (reference sequence). With 0 bases removed from V and 4 bases from J, the gap between germline ends came to 10 bases. In DNA form, the CDR3 reads TGTGCCTGGAGTGTGAGAGGTAGAGGAAACACCATATATTTT. Protein: CAWSVRGRGNTIYF.

Turning to this clone: The same CDR3 arises from other DNA sequences in this sample as well. The genes are TRBV5-1 and TRBJ1-2; the match to TRBD1 covers 9 bases. Looked up from germline, CDR1 is SGHRS and CDR2 is YFSETQ. CDR3 length: 13 residues. With 3 bases clipped from V and 4 bases from J, the junction kept 1 base outside the gene matches. The CDR3 is CASSSGQGYGYTF. The CDR3 DNA reads as TGCGCCAGCAGCTCGGGACAGGGCTATGGCTACACCTTC.

The chain recombines TRBV28 with TRBJ2-7, with D possibly matching TRBD2 (5 bases). The CDR3 runs 16 residues. Germline CDR1 is MDHEN and CDR2 is SYDVKM. Trimming removed 4 bases at V and 4 bases at J, with 20 bases between. The CDR3 sequence: CASSSFSAGRYYEQYF. The CDR3 nucleotides are TGTGCCAGCAGTTCCTTTAGCGCCGGAAGATATTACGAGCAGTACTTC.

The gene calls are TRBV12-3 or TRBV12-4 and TRBJ2-5; tentatively, D is TRBD1 (6 bases). The CDR3 is 13 residues long. Trimming shortened V by 7 bases and J by 5 bases, and 14 bases separated the two germline ends. The CDR3: CASTFRGRETQYF. The CDR3 nucleotides are TGTGCCAGCACCTTCAGGGGCCGGGAGACCCAGTACTTC.

V is TRBV3-1 (or the pseudogene TRBV3-2) and J is TRBJ2-4, with 9 nucleotides matching TRBD1. The CDR3 sequence is 17 residues long. Per the germline V gene, CDR1 is LGHDT and CDR2 is YNNKEL (reference sequence). V lost 1 base to trimming and J lost 1 base; unmatched junction nucleotides: 5. The CDR3 DNA reads TGTGCCAGCAGCCAAGGGACAGGGGCCGGGGCCAAAAACATTCAGTACTTC. This sequence encodes CASSQGTGAGAKNIQYF.

V usage is TRBV4-2 and J usage is TRBJ2-7; D perhaps matches TRBD1 (6 bases). The CDR3 runs to 16 residues. The V end lost 0 bases, the J end lost 0 bases, and 12 bases lay between the germline ends. Germline loops: CDR1 LGHNA, CDR2 YNFKEQ. CDR3: CASSQDWGPSSYEQYF. The CDR3 DNA reads as TGTGCCAGCAGCCAAGATTGGGGGCCTAGCTCCTACGAGCAGTACTTC.